A selection of T cell receptor beta chains follows, all from one sample in a study of OX40 agonist ivuxolimab in advanced cancers. This table comes from immunoSEQ multiplex PCR, and its TCRdb copy is limited to in-frame clones, with some not included. The table shows tens of thousands of clones, with roughly 88% occurring only once. Sequenced material: CD4+ or CD8+ T cells sorted from blood, taken in a trial of the OX40 agonist ivuxolimab. All receptors come from an adult with an advanced solid tumor such as melanoma, head and neck, liver or kidney cancer. Each CDR3 is given with its conserved first and last residue. Fields, in order: V gene, clone size, D gene, J gene, CDR3 DNA, CDR3 protein. D genes are given only for firm matches. Expanded clones are given a class, and other clones once, few, many or no size at all.

V: TRBV6-5
size: .
D: TRBD1
J: TRBJ1-2
DNA: TGTGCCAGCAGGGCGCTTGGACAGGCAAACTATGGCTACACCTTC
CDR3: CASRALGQANYGYTF

V: TRBV10-1
size: .
D: .
J: TRBJ1-6
DNA: TGCGCCAGCAGTGAGTCTTTTAATTCACCCCTCCACTTT
CDR3: CASSESFNSPLHF

V: TRBV29-1
size: .
D: .
J: TRBJ2-5
DNA: TGCAGCGTTGAATTGGGGGCAGAGACCCAGTACTTC
CDR3: CSVELGAETQYF

V: TRBV6-1
size: .
D: .
J: TRBJ1-5
DNA: TGTGCCAGCAGTACTGGGGACATAGGTTTTCAGCCCCAGCATTTT
CDR3: CASSTGDIGFQPQHF

V: TRBV9
size: once
D: .
J: TRBJ1-4
DNA: TGTGCCAGCAGCACCAGATCAGGAGCAACTAATGAAAAACTGTTTTTT
CDR3: CASSTRSGATNEKLFF

V: TRBV7-9
size: few
D: TRBD1
J: TRBJ1-3
DNA: TGTGCCAGCAGCTGGACAGGGCTCGGAAACACCATATATTTT
CDR3: CASSWTGLGNTIYF

V: TRBV28
size: .
D: TRBD1
J: TRBJ1-4
DNA: TGTGCCAGCAGTTCCTCCGGGACAGGGCTGAAAAAACTGTTTTTT
CDR3: CASSSSGTGLKKLFF

V: TRBV6-5
size: .
D: .
J: TRBJ2-5
DNA: TGTGCCAGCAGCCAGGGCATCTCCCAAGAGACCCAGTACTTC
CDR3: CASSQGISQETQYF

V: TRBV6-1
size: .
D: .
J: TRBJ1-1
DNA: TGTGCCACGCGCCGGGGGGTAGGAGGGAGCACTGAAGCTTTCTTT
CDR3: CATRRGVGGSTEAFF

V: TRBV15
size: .
D: .
J: TRBJ1-2
DNA: TGTGCCACCAGCAGAGACAGGGCTCTTAACTATGGCTACACCTTC
CDR3: CATSRDRALNYGYTF

V: TRBV6-1
size: .
D: TRBD1
J: TRBJ2-1
DNA: TGTGCCAGCAGTGACCTCAGGGGGCGCCACAGTGAGCAGTTCTTC
CDR3: CASSDLRGRHSEQFF

V: TRBV19
size: .
D: .
J: TRBJ1-3
DNA: TGTGCCAGTAGTGACCCGGGACGGAGAACTGGAAACACCATATATTTT
CDR3: CASSDPGRRTGNTIYF

V: TRBV18
size: few
D: .
J: TRBJ1-6
DNA: TGTGCCAGCTCACCGTCAGACACCCTCCACTTT
CDR3: CASSPSDTLHF

V: TRBV5-1
size: .
D: TRBD1
J: TRBJ1-2
DNA: TGCGCCAGCAGCCCGGACAGGGGAAGCTACACCTTC
CDR3: CASSPDRGSYTF

V: TRBV2
size: few
D: TRBD1
J: TRBJ1-6
DNA: TGTGCCAGCAGCCCAAGTGGAGGGGGCAATAATTCACCCCTCCACTTT
CDR3: CASSPSGGGNNSPLHF

V: TRBV19
size: .
D: .
J: TRBJ2-2
DNA: TGTGCCAGTCAGGGGCGTACCGGGGAGCTGTTTTTT
CDR3: CASQGRTGELFF

V: TRBV11-2
size: .
D: .
J: TRBJ1-3
DNA: TGTGCCAGCAGCTTAGCTGGGCGTGGAAACACCATATATTTT
CDR3: CASSLAGRGNTIYF

V: TRBV15
size: .
D: .
J: TRBJ2-6
DNA: TGTGCCACCAGCAGAGGTTCCGCAGCTTTCTCTGGGGCCAACGTCCTGACTTTC
CDR3: CATSRGSAAFSGANVLTF

V: TRBV30
size: .
D: .
J: TRBJ1-4
DNA: TGTGCCGGGGCCTTGCGGGACCGCAGCACTAATGAAAAACTGTTTTTT
CDR3: CAGALRDRSTNEKLFF

V: TRBV10-2
size: .
D: .
J: TRBJ1-4
DNA: TGCGCCAGCAGTAGAAACCCGAATGAAAAACTGTTTTTT
CDR3: CASSRNPNEKLFF

V: TRBV5-1
size: .
D: TRBD1
J: TRBJ2-3
DNA: TGCGCCAGCAGCTTGGCAACAGGGGGTGCAGATACGCAGTATTTT
CDR3: CASSLATGGADTQYF

V: TRBV5-4
size: .
D: TRBD1
J: TRBJ2-2
DNA: TGTGCCAGCAGCCGGACAGGGGGCTCGGCCGGGGAGCTGTTTTTT
CDR3: CASSRTGGSAGELFF

V: TRBV27
size: .
D: TRBD1
J: TRBJ1-4
DNA: TGTGCCAGCAGTGTGGGACAGGGGATCCCTGCAACTAATGAAAAACTGTTTTTT
CDR3: CASSVGQGIPATNEKLFF

V: TRBV6-5
size: .
D: .
J: TRBJ1-4
DNA: TGTGCCAGCAGTTACGCGGGAACAACTAATGAAAAACTGTTTTTT
CDR3: CASSYAGTTNEKLFF

V: TRBV27
size: .
D: .
J: TRBJ1-1
DNA: TGTGCCAGCACCCCGGCGTTGGGTAGGGACAACACTGAAGCTTTCTTT
CDR3: CASTPALGRDNTEAFF

V: TRBV28
size: .
D: .
J: TRBJ1-4
DNA: TGTGCCAGCAGGGAGACTGTTGGGTCGGAACTGTTTTTT
CDR3: CASRETVGSELFF